This is a list of T cell receptor beta chains from one sample in a study of shared clonotypes between healthy human individuals. The repertoire was sequenced with immunoSEQ multiplex PCR; TCRdb's copy has only in-frame clones and lacks some. The data show 2 million to 3 million clones, approximately 93% seen once. The specimen was naive CD4+ T cells from PBMCs. These receptors were obtained from a man younger than 30 in good health. Some clones in this sample may be carry-over from other donors' samples. Both conserved end residues are part of each CDR3. D genes are given only for firm matches. Clone size, where shown, is once, few, many, or a class for clones that have expanded.

abundance: .
v_gene: TRBV5-6
d_gene: TRBD1
j_gene: TRBJ2-2
CDR3aa: CASSFRDRVPGELFF
CDR3nt: TGTGCCAGCAGCTTCCGGGACAGGGTACCCGGGGAGCTGTTTTTT

abundance: .
v_gene: TRBV19
d_gene: .
j_gene: TRBJ2-1
CDR3aa: CASSIGRDHIYNEQFF
CDR3nt: TGTGCCAGTAGTATCGGTAGGGACCATATTTACAATGAGCAGTTCTTC

abundance: few
v_gene: TRBV7-6
d_gene: .
j_gene: TRBJ1-5
CDR3aa: CASSLGADQPQHF
CDR3nt: TGTGCCAGCAGCTTGGGGGCCGATCAGCCCCAGCATTTT

abundance: .
v_gene: TRBV19
d_gene: TRBD2
j_gene: TRBJ2-7
CDR3aa: CASSSASGRSPSTYEQYF
CDR3nt: TGTGCCAGTAGTTCCGCTAGCGGGAGGTCCCCTTCCACCTACGAGCAGTACTTC

abundance: once
v_gene: TRBV18
d_gene: TRBD1
j_gene: TRBJ1-3
CDR3aa: CASSPTGDSGNTIYF
CDR3nt: TGTGCCAGCTCACCGACAGGGGATTCTGGAAACACCATATATTTT

abundance: .
v_gene: TRBV30
d_gene: TRBD1
j_gene: TRBJ2-1
CDR3aa: CAWTSGTGANEQFF
CDR3nt: TGTGCCTGGACCTCCGGGACAGGGGCGAATGAGCAGTTCTTC

abundance: .
v_gene: TRBV20-1
d_gene: .
j_gene: TRBJ2-3
CDR3aa: CSARLADTQYF
CDR3nt: TGCAGTGCTAGATTGGCAGATACGCAGTATTTT

abundance: .
v_gene: TRBV6-5
d_gene: .
j_gene: TRBJ1-2
CDR3aa: CASSDTVGYGYTF
CDR3nt: TGTGCCAGCAGTGATACAGTGGGCTATGGCTACACCTTC

abundance: .
v_gene: TRBV4-2
d_gene: TRBD2
j_gene: TRBJ2-1
CDR3aa: CASSQTGTTYNEQFF
CDR3nt: TGTGCCAGCAGCCAAACCGGGACTACCTACAATGAGCAGTTCTTC

abundance: .
v_gene: TRBV30
d_gene: .
j_gene: TRBJ1-1
CDR3aa: CAWSLDAYTEAFF
CDR3nt: TGTGCCTGGAGCCTTGACGCTTACACTGAAGCTTTCTTT

abundance: .
v_gene: TRBV10-3
d_gene: .
j_gene: TRBJ2-7
CDR3aa: CAISESGAGAVYEQYF
CDR3nt: TGTGCCATCAGTGAGAGCGGGGCAGGGGCCGTCTACGAGCAGTACTTC

abundance: .
v_gene: TRBV5-4
d_gene: .
j_gene: TRBJ1-1
CDR3aa: CASSFLRDTEAFF
CDR3nt: TGTGCCAGCAGCTTTTTACGGGACACTGAAGCTTTCTTT

abundance: .
v_gene: TRBV5-1
d_gene: .
j_gene: TRBJ2-7
CDR3aa: CASTPRTYETSYEQYF
CDR3nt: TGCGCCAGCACCCCCCGGACATACGAAACCTCCTACGAGCAGTACTTC

abundance: once
v_gene: TRBV9
d_gene: TRBD1
j_gene: TRBJ1-3
CDR3aa: CASSTRTGQSDTIYF
CDR3nt: TGTGCCAGCAGCACCCGGACAGGGCAGTCGGACACCATATATTTT

abundance: .
v_gene: TRBV28
d_gene: .
j_gene: TRBJ2-5
CDR3aa: CASSPTGPQETQYF
CDR3nt: TGTGCCAGCAGCCCTACAGGGCCTCAAGAGACCCAGTACTTC

abundance: .
v_gene: TRBV18
d_gene: .
j_gene: TRBJ1-2
CDR3aa: CASSGSRANYGYTF
CDR3nt: TGTGCCAGCTCCGGAAGCAGGGCCAACTATGGCTACACCTTC

abundance: .
v_gene: TRBV29-1
d_gene: TRBD1
j_gene: TRBJ1-1
CDR3aa: CSVEQGEVTEAFF
CDR3nt: TGCAGCGTCGAACAGGGGGAGGTCACTGAAGCTTTCTTT

abundance: .
v_gene: TRBV11-3
d_gene: TRBD2
j_gene: TRBJ2-1
CDR3aa: CASSLGQTSFSEQFF
CDR3nt: TGTGCCAGCAGCCTCGGCCAGACTAGCTTCAGTGAGCAGTTCTTC

abundance: .
v_gene: TRBV5-1
d_gene: .
j_gene: TRBJ2-3
CDR3aa: CASSIRAGTADTQYF
CDR3nt: TGCGCCAGCAGCATCCGGGCAGGGACGGCAGATACGCAGTATTTT

abundance: .
v_gene: TRBV7-9
d_gene: .
j_gene: TRBJ1-1
CDR3aa: CASSSRDMNTEAFF
CDR3nt: TGTGCCAGCAGCTCCAGGGACATGAACACTGAAGCTTTCTTT

abundance: .
v_gene: TRBV5-4
d_gene: .
j_gene: TRBJ1-1
CDR3aa: CASSLAFPGSTEAFF
CDR3nt: TGTGCCAGCAGCCTAGCATTCCCTGGGAGCACTGAAGCTTTCTTT

abundance: .
v_gene: TRBV2
d_gene: .
j_gene: TRBJ1-5
CDR3aa: CASSEWLRQGLRYSNQPQHF
CDR3nt: TGTGCCAGCAGTGAGTGGTTGCGGCAGGGCCTTCGCTATAGCAATCAGCCCCAGCATTTT

abundance: .
v_gene: TRBV6-5
d_gene: .
j_gene: TRBJ1-2
CDR3aa: CASRKEIHNYGYTF
CDR3nt: TGTGCCAGCAGGAAAGAAATTCACAACTATGGCTACACCTTC

abundance: few
v_gene: TRBV2
d_gene: .
j_gene: TRBJ1-5
CDR3aa: CASSAATPSQPQHF
CDR3nt: TGTGCCAGCAGTGCTGCCACTCCGAGTCAGCCCCAGCATTTT

abundance: .
v_gene: TRBV5-6
d_gene: .
j_gene: TRBJ2-5
CDR3aa: CASSRPYVGPQEETQYF
CDR3nt: TGTGCCAGCAGCCGACCGTACGTTGGCCCCCAAGAAGAGACCCAGTACTTC

abundance: .
v_gene: TRBV9
d_gene: .
j_gene: TRBJ1-1
CDR3aa: CASSVGPSLTEAFF
CDR3nt: TGTGCCAGCAGCGTAGGGCCTTCGCTCACTGAAGCTTTCTTT

abundance: .
v_gene: TRBV21-1
d_gene: .
j_gene: TRBJ1-5
CDR3aa: CASTAMTGEEEGQPQHF
CDR3nt: TGTGCCAGCACCGCGATGACAGGGGAGGAGGAGGGTCAGCCCCAGCATTTT

abundance: .
v_gene: TRBV5-4
d_gene: .
j_gene: TRBJ2-2
CDR3aa: CASSPGRWNTGELFF
CDR3nt: TGTGCCAGCAGCCCAGGACGCTGGAACACCGGGGAGCTGTTTTTT

abundance: .
v_gene: TRBV28
d_gene: .
j_gene: TRBJ2-5
CDR3aa: CASSTVKKETQYF
CDR3nt: TGTGCCAGCTCTACAGTAAAGAAAGAGACCCAGTACTTC

abundance: .
v_gene: TRBV6-5
d_gene: .
j_gene: TRBJ2-7
CDR3aa: CASSYAGTEGYEQYF
CDR3nt: TGTGCCAGCAGTTACGCAGGGACGGAAGGCTACGAGCAGTACTTC

abundance: .
v_gene: TRBV5-6
d_gene: TRBD2
j_gene: TRBJ2-2
CDR3aa: CASSLLAGVPGELFF
CDR3nt: TGTGCCAGCAGCTTACTAGCGGGAGTCCCCGGGGAGCTGTTTTTT

abundance: .
v_gene: TRBV18
d_gene: TRBD1
j_gene: TRBJ2-1
CDR3aa: CASSPLQGLVNNEQFF
CDR3nt: TGTGCCAGCTCACCCTTACAGGGGTTAGTTAACAATGAGCAGTTCTTC

abundance: .
v_gene: TRBV5-1
d_gene: TRBD1
j_gene: TRBJ2-5
CDR3aa: CASSPFRGGDQTQYF
CDR3nt: TGCGCCAGCAGTCCGTTTAGAGGGGGCGACCAGACCCAGTACTTC

abundance: few
v_gene: TRBV5-1
d_gene: TRBD1
j_gene: TRBJ2-7
CDR3aa: CASSYDRAREQYF
CDR3nt: TGCGCCAGCAGCTACGACAGGGCCAGGGAGCAGTACTTC

abundance: .
v_gene: TRBV15
d_gene: .
j_gene: TRBJ2-7
CDR3aa: CATSRVTTGLYEQYF
CDR3nt: TGTGCCACCAGCAGAGTTACGACTGGCTTGTACGAGCAGTACTTC

abundance: once
v_gene: TRBV7-2
d_gene: TRBD2
j_gene: TRBJ2-7
CDR3aa: CASSRQDGGGYEQYF
CDR3nt: TGTGCCAGCAGCCGACAAGACGGGGGGGGCTACGAGCAGTACTTC

abundance: .
v_gene: TRBV19
d_gene: .
j_gene: TRBJ2-7
CDR3aa: CASSIIGGRSYEQYF
CDR3nt: TGTGCCAGTAGTATTATCGGCGGCAGGTCCTACGAGCAGTACTTC

abundance: .
v_gene: TRBV9
d_gene: TRBD2
j_gene: TRBJ2-1
CDR3aa: CASSELSGAYNEQFF
CDR3nt: TGTGCCAGCAGCGAGCTGAGCGGGGCTTACAATGAGCAGTTCTTC

abundance: .
v_gene: TRBV19
d_gene: .
j_gene: TRBJ2-1
CDR3aa: CASRTSGTHYNEQFF
CDR3nt: TGTGCCAGTAGGACTAGTGGGACTCATTACAATGAGCAGTTCTTC

abundance: .
v_gene: TRBV10-3
d_gene: TRBD1
j_gene: TRBJ2-7
CDR3aa: CAARDRDEQYF
CDR3nt: TGTGCCGCCCGGGACAGGGACGAGCAGTACTTC

abundance: .
v_gene: TRBV5-1
d_gene: .
j_gene: TRBJ1-1
CDR3aa: CASSAGGGLEAFF
CDR3nt: TGCGCCAGCAGCGCCGGTGGCGGCTTAGAAGCTTTCTTT

abundance: once
v_gene: TRBV30
d_gene: .
j_gene: TRBJ1-3
CDR3aa: CAWSVVHSGNTIYF
CDR3nt: TGTGCCTGGAGTGTGGTACACTCTGGAAACACCATATATTTT

abundance: .
v_gene: TRBV5-6
d_gene: .
j_gene: TRBJ1-1
CDR3aa: CASSFSLASNMNTEAFF
CDR3nt: TGTGCCAGCAGCTTTTCGTTGGCCTCAAACATGAACACTGAAGCTTTCTTT

abundance: .
v_gene: TRBV5-1
d_gene: .
j_gene: TRBJ2-5
CDR3aa: CASSLISWGGQETQYF
CDR3nt: TGCGCCAGCAGCTTGATAAGTTGGGGAGGCCAAGAGACCCAGTACTTC

abundance: .
v_gene: TRBV6-5
d_gene: .
j_gene: TRBJ2-1
CDR3aa: CASSSWGGGRFF
CDR3nt: TGTGCCAGCAGTTCCTGGGGTGGAGGTCGGTTCTTC

abundance: .
v_gene: TRBV5-1
d_gene: .
j_gene: TRBJ2-3
CDR3aa: CASSADSDTQYF
CDR3nt: TGCGCCAGCAGCGCCGACTCAGATACGCAGTATTTT

abundance: .
v_gene: TRBV5-1
d_gene: .
j_gene: TRBJ1-2
CDR3aa: CASSTSRGDYGYTF
CDR3nt: TGCGCCAGCAGTACGAGCAGGGGAGACTATGGCTACACCTTC

abundance: .
v_gene: TRBV29-1
d_gene: TRBD2
j_gene: TRBJ2-7
CDR3aa: CSVSSGTTYEQYF
CDR3nt: TGCAGCGTGTCCAGCGGGACGACCTACGAGCAGTACTTC

abundance: .
v_gene: TRBV28
d_gene: TRBD2
j_gene: TRBJ2-1
CDR3aa: CASSSTSGSKDEQFF
CDR3nt: TGTGCCAGCAGTTCGACTAGCGGGAGTAAGGATGAGCAGTTCTTC

abundance: .
v_gene: TRBV5-6
d_gene: .
j_gene: TRBJ2-7
CDR3aa: CANLIQGYEQYF
CDR3nt: TGTGCAAATCTGATACAGGGCTACGAGCAGTACTTC

abundance: .
v_gene: TRBV19
d_gene: TRBD1
j_gene: TRBJ1-5
CDR3aa: CASSDTGQRREPQHF
CDR3nt: TGTGCCAGTAGTGATACGGGACAGCGTCGCGAGCCCCAGCATTTT